The T cell receptor beta chain described here comes from a study of CD8 T cells in ankylosing spondylitis. Study results and caveats: In the blood and synovial fluid of reactive arthritis, some motif variants had been previously reported. A motif of seven or eight highly homologous TCR beta variants was seen as apparently characteristic of ankylosing spondylitis blood.

Looked up from germline, CDR1 is SGDLS and CDR2 is YYNGEE. CDR3 length equals 19 residues. V lost 4 bases to trimming and J lost 1 base; unmatched junction nucleotides: 19. In this sample, this clonotype turned up many times. The antigen is unknown. Quantitative molecular-barcoded 5'-RACE generated the TCR beta libraries. From the 5' RACE reads, TCRdb called clonotypes with MiXCR, one entry per CDR3 protein. The data contain about 35,000 distinct CDR3 sequences, approximately 3% of them singletons. The V gene is TRBV9, the J gene TRBJ2-5; TRBD1 matches at 7 bases. This receptor was identified in a male donor with ankylosing spondylitis or in good health (not recorded which). The sample consisted of blood, either unsorted or a sorted T cell fraction (not recorded which). CDR3 in amino acids: CASSPSDRVARGAQETQYF. The DNA of the CDR3 is TGTGCCAGCAGCCCCTCCGACAGGGTGGCCAGAGGGGCCCAAGAGACCCAGTACTTC.